This TCR beta chain was sequenced in a study of blood T cell repertoires in COVID-19. Background on the study: Spain, Italy and the United States supplied samples that represented acute and convalescent COVID-19. PBMCs, B-cell-depleted T cells, or T cells were the source of the cDNA or gDNA that made up the material.

From germline, CDR1 is MGHRA and CDR2 YSYEKL. The CDR3 consists of 16 residues. J was trimmed by 7 bases and V by 2 bases; bases with no gene match: 8. As processed by the authors: From reference gene primer amplification, estimates of nucleated cell counts were derived. This table comes from immunoSEQ multiplex PCR, and its TCRdb copy is limited to in-frame clones, with some not included. V and J calls and clone size are copied from that table; D and trimming were computed from the DNA. The table lists about 65,000 clones, about 94% of them singletons, with roughly 2.7% in the top ten. This sequence originates from a man between 65 and 85 years old with active COVID-19. What was sequenced was peripheral blood. V gene TRBV4-1 combines with J gene TRBJ1-4; the match to TRBD1 covers 9 bases. The CDR3 DNA is TGCGCCAGCAGCCAAAGCATAACAGGGGGCGGTGAAAAACTGTTTTTT. Translated, it gives CASSQSITGGGEKLFF.